The 19 T cell receptor beta chains listed next were all sequenced from one sample in a study of cytomegalovirus exposure and HLA in healthy donors. With 60 Vbeta and 13 Jbeta primers, the PCR was carried out. Only in-frame clones appear in the TCRdb table, and some are missing; sequencing was by immunoSEQ multiplex PCR. In the table there are some 200,000 clones, roughly 73% of which are singletons. Sample: PBMCs. The receptors come from a female donor in good health and CMV-seronegative.

The chain has TRBV9 and TRBJ2-1, with 10 bases lining up with TRBD2. Germline V gene data show CDR1 as SGDLS and CDR2 as YYNGEE. This CDR3 region has 17 residues. V dropped 4 bases and J dropped 3; count of bases not matched to a gene: 10. The CDR3 bases are TGTGCCAGCAGCCCCCGAAGCGGGGGGGCCCTCTACAATGAGCAGTTCTTC. The encoded protein is CASSPRSGGALYNEQFF.

The rearrangement links TRBV7-2 to TRBJ1-4; D gene uncertain. V was shortened by 3 bases and J by 0 bases, with 8 bases between the two germline ends. This CDR3 region has 15 residues. Germline CDR1 is SGHTA and CDR2 is FQGNSA. CDR3 region: CASSLSPTTNEKLFF. The CDR3 nucleotides read TGTGCCAGCAGCTTGAGCCCTACAACTAATGAAAAACTGTTTTTT.

This clone has just a few counts. The chain has TRBV7-8 and TRBJ2-1; D perhaps matches TRBD1 (6 bases). Germline values: CDR1 SGHVS, CDR2 FQNEAQ. This CDR3 has 18 amino acids. V shed 2 bases and J shed 0 bases, with 17 bases lying between them. The CDR3 DNA reads TGTGCCAGCAGCTTACCCGTCCTAGGACAGCCCTCCTACAATGAGCAGTTCTTC. The encoded protein is CASSLPVLGQPSYNEQFF.

The chain employs TRBV19 and TRBJ1-2; 8 bases align to TRBD1. This CDR3 has 14 amino acids. Germline V gives CDR1 LNHDA, CDR2 SQIVND (reference sequence). Losses at the gene ends were 0 bases for V and 7 bases for J; bases not matched to a gene: 4. The CDR3 coding sequence is TGTGCCAGTAGTATAGATGGGACAGGACGTGGCTACACCTTC. Its protein product is CASSIDGTGRGYTF.

V and J are TRBV18 and TRBJ1-2; 9 bases agree with TRBD1. Germline V gives CDR1 KGHSH, CDR2 LQKENI. The trim removed 1 base at V and 3 bases at J, leaving 6 bases unmatched. The CDR3 length is 16 residues. In DNA, the CDR3 is TGTGCCAGCTCACCACAACGGACAGGGGAGGACTATGGCTACACCTTC. Translation gives CASSPQRTGEDYGYTF.

The gene calls are TRBV6-1 and TRBJ1-3; TRBD1 might be the D (6 bases). The germline gives CDR1 MNHNS, CDR2 SASEGT. V shed 9 bases and J shed 2 bases, with 14 bases lying between them. The CDR3 runs 14 residues. The CDR3 loop reads CASYRDDAGNTIYF. In nucleotides, the CDR3 is TGTGCCAGTTACAGGGATGACGCTGGAAACACCATATATTTT.

The V call is TRBV11-2, the J call TRBJ2-7; TRBD2 aligns across 9 bases. V was pared by 0 bases and J by 4 bases, with 7 bases of the junction left unmatched. The CDR3 extends over 16 amino acids. The germline CDR1 and CDR2 sequences are SGHAT and FQNNGV. The CDR3, as DNA: TGTGCCAGCAGCTTAGATAAGGCTAGCGGGAAATACGAGCAGTACTTC. Its protein product is CASSLDKASGKYEQYF.

The gene calls are TRBV9 and TRBJ2-5; TRBD1 might be the D (5 bases). Deletions cut 0 bases from V and 7 bases from J, with 13 bases between. The CDR3 has 14 amino acids. CDR1 SGDLS and CDR2 YYNGEE come from the germline V gene. This chain's CDR3 is CASSVVQGAGTQYF. The CDR3 DNA is TGTGCCAGCAGCGTAGTCCAGGGCGCAGGGACCCAGTACTTC.

The V gene is TRBV29-1, the J gene TRBJ1-2; the D is unclear. The CDR3 is 15 residues long. CDR1 and CDR2 from the germline V gene are SQVTM and ANQGSEA. Deletions cut 3 bases from V and 0 bases from J, with 14 bases between. The CDR3 coding sequence is TGCAGCGTTGAGGTGCGTGGCAGGACTAACTATGGCTACACCTTC. Amino acid sequence: CSVEVRGRTNYGYTF. Drawing the rest from reference TRBV29-1 and TRBJ1-2, the complete variable domain is SAVISQKPSRDICQRGTSLTIQCQVDSQVTMMFWYRQQPGQSLTLIATANQGSEATYESGFVIDKFPISRPNLTFSTLTVSNMSPEDSSIYLCSVEVRGRTNYGYTFGSGTRLTVV.

The V gene is TRBV25-1, the J gene TRBJ2-7, with D possibly matching TRBD1 (7 bases). The CDR3 loop spans 16 amino acids. The germline V gene encodes CDR1 MGHDK and CDR2 SYGVNS. V shed 3 bases and J shed 5 bases, with 20 bases lying between them. In nucleotides, the CDR3 is TGTGCCAGCAGTGATTCTACTGGGCAGGGGGGCCACGAGCAGTACTTC. Translated, it gives CASSDSTGQGGHEQYF.

The V and J genes are TRBV11-2 and TRBJ2-3, with TRBD2 as a possible D gene (5 bases). Germline-derived CDR1 and CDR2 are SGHAT and FQNNGV. V gave up 5 bases and J gave up 8 bases, with 14 bases separating them. The CDR3 length is 13 residues. CDR3 sequence reads: CASSQFGMGTQYF. The CDR3 nucleotides are TGTGCCAGCAGCCAATTCGGGATGGGTACGCAGTATTTT.

The J gene is TRBJ1-5, the V gene TRBV6-5, with D perhaps matching TRBD1 (5 bases). There are 14 residues in the CDR3. The V gene's germline CDR1 is MNHEY and CDR2 SVGAGI. The V and J ends lost 10 bases and 6 bases respectively, with 19 bases between them. The CDR3 sequence: CATTPGEGVQPQHF. The CDR3 DNA follows: TGTGCCACCACGCCGGGGGAGGGTGTTCAGCCCCAGCATTTT.

The chain has TRBV6-5 and TRBJ2-7, with 7 positions matching TRBD1. V shed 5 bases and J 2 bases; nucleotides not matched to a gene: 6. The length of the CDR3 is 14 residues. Germline lookup yields CDR1 MNHEY and CDR2 SVGAGI. The CDR3 DNA reads as TGTGCCAGCAGTCCCGGGACAGTCACCTACGAGCAGTACTTC. Protein sequence: CASSPGTVTYEQYF.

J is TRBJ2-3 and V is TRBV15; 10 bases line up with TRBD1. The germline CDR1 and CDR2 sequences are LNHNV and YYDKDF (reference sequence). Trimming took 2 bases from V and 4 from J; bases not matched to a gene: 6. This CDR3 has 16 residues. The CDR3 protein is CATSRKRDRGSDTQYF. The CDR3 nucleotides are TGTGCCACCAGCAGAAAGCGGGACAGGGGTTCAGATACGCAGTATTTT.

The chain recombines TRBV5-1 with TRBJ2-3; D is perhaps TRBD2 (6 bases). CDR1 and CDR2 from the germline V gene are SGHRS and YFSETQ. Trimming stripped 0 bases from V and 0 bases from J, with 8 bases between. This CDR3 region has 15 residues. The CDR3 loop reads CASSLDGTSTDTQYF. The CDR3 DNA sequence: TGCGCCAGCAGCTTGGACGGGACTAGCACAGATACGCAGTATTTT.

The gene calls are TRBV9 and TRBJ2-4; 7 bases are shared with TRBD2. The germline gives CDR1 SGDLS, CDR2 YYNGEE. V lost 10 bases, J lost 1 base, and 8 bases stayed unmatched. The CDR3 contains 14 residues. The CDR3 DNA sequence: TGTGCCGTTTCGGGGGGAGTGGCCAAAAACATTCAGTACTTC. It encodes CAVSGGVAKNIQYF.

V and J are TRBV7-2 and TRBJ2-2; D may be TRBD2 (6 bases). CDR1 is SGHTA, CDR2 FQGNSA, per germline. V lost 5 bases, J lost 6 bases, and 10 bases lay in between. There are 13 residues in the CDR3. CDR3 nucleotide sequence: TGTGCCAGCAGCCAGACTAGTGCCGGGGAGCTGTTTTTT. Its translation: CASSQTSAGELFF.

This clone was recorded only once. The chain employs TRBV18 and TRBJ2-1, with 7 bases lining up with TRBD1. Germline V CDR1 and CDR2: KGHSH, LQKENI. The CDR3 contains 17 residues. The junction had 8 bases not matched to a gene; V was cut back by 2 bases and J by 1 base. The DNA of the CDR3 is TGTGCCAGCTCACCAATCGCCGGGACAGAATCCTACAATGAGCAGTTCTTC. Protein: CASSPIAGTESYNEQFF.

Turning to this clone: Compared with germline, one end of the junction differs, possibly owing to a read error. Additional DNA sequences in this sample encode the identical CDR3. The chain carries TRBV2 and TRBJ1-6; D is unresolved. The CDR3 length is 15 residues. Germline CDR1 and CDR2: SNHLY and FYNNEI. CDR3: CASSETEHYNSPLHF. The CDR3 region has the DNA TGTGCCAGCAGTGAAACCGAGCACTATAATTCCCCCCTCCACTTT.